This passage covers 15 T cell receptor beta chains from one sample sequenced in a study of post-analysis software for immune sequencing data. General observations from the study: Elevated frequency relative to controls characterized a handful of TRBV segments in patients, TRBV5-6, TRBV5-1 and TRBV20-1 among them.

Researchers reported that TCR beta cDNA libraries carried unique molecular identifiers. TCRdb redid the calling of the PCR reads with MiXCR, one entry per CDR3 protein. The sample records some 690,000 distinct CDR3 sequences, roughly 27% being singletons. No antigen has been assigned to these receptors. The sample was blood. Receptors originate from a girl under 18 with multiple sclerosis.

The gene calls are TRBV2 and TRBJ2-4; 9 bases fit TRBD1. The CDR3 has 17 residues. V was pared by 3 bases and J by 0 bases, with 6 bases of the junction left unmatched. CDR1 SNHLY and CDR2 FYNNEI come from the germline V gene. The CDR3 DNA sequence: TGTGCCAGCAGTGACCCTCGACAGGGGGTAGCCAAAAACATTCAGTACTTC. Protein: CASSDPRQGVAKNIQYF. The variable domain in full, completed from reference TRBV2 and TRBJ2-4, reads EPEVTQTPSHQVTQMGQEVILRCVPISNHLYFYWYRQILGQKVEFLVSFYNNEISEKSEIFDDQFSVERPDGSNFTLKIRSTKLEDSAMYFCASSDPRQGVAKNIQYFGAGTRLSVL.

Comment on this clonotype: Possible read error: a much larger clone is one base away. V and J are TRBV7-2 and TRBJ2-1, with D perhaps matching TRBD2 (6 bases). The assigned J gene may be wrong: the sequence end matches TRBJ2-7 better. Germline CDR1 and CDR2: SGHTA and FQGNSA. The CDR3 consists of 15 residues. For the CDR3, the DNA is TGTGCCAGCAGCTTAGCCACTAGCAGACACAATGAGCAGTACTTC. Translating gives CASSLATSRHNEQYF.

This chain uses TRBV7-2 with TRBJ2-7; TRBD2 is a possible D gene (6 bases). The CDR3 sequence is 14 residues long. Per the germline V gene, CDR1 is SGHTA and CDR2 is FQGNSA. V lost 3 bases and J 2 bases, leaving 11 bases between the germline ends. The CDR3 region is CASSFDGTAYEQYF. Here the CDR3 DNA reads TGTGCCAGCAGCTTCGACGGGACTGCCTACGAGCAGTACTTC.

In the case of this clonotype: Sequence at one end of the junction differs from germline and may be a read error. The chain uses TRBV29-1 and TRBJ1-2; a weak D match, TRBD1 (5 bases). Germline CDR1 and CDR2: SQVTM and ANQGSEA. The CDR3 covers 13 residues. DNA for the CDR3: TGCAGCGTTGAAGCCCCCCAGGGCGGTGGCTGCACCTTC. It yields the protein CSVEAPQGGGCTF. Together with reference TRBV29-1 and TRBJ1-2, the CDR3 gives the full variable domain: SAVISQKPSRDICQRGTSLTIQCQVDSQVTMMFWYRQQPGQSLTLIATANQGSEATYESGFVIDKFPISRPNLTFSTLTVSNMSPEDSSIYLCSVEAPQGGGCTFGSGTRLTVV.

This clonotype was picked up a small number of times. This chain links TRBV20-1 with TRBJ2-1, with TRBD2 identical over 7 bases. V shed 6 bases, J shed 7 bases, and the junction held 9 bases outside the gene matches. There are 13 residues in the CDR3. The germline V gene encodes CDR1 DFQATT and CDR2 SNEGSKA (reference sequence). This CDR3 is CSAERGVGNEQFF. CDR3 nucleotides: TGCAGTGCCGAGCGGGGCGTCGGGAATGAGCAGTTCTTC.

This clonotype was counted at least ten times. In nucleotides, the CDR3 is TGCGCCAGCAGCCAAGCCCCCGGCATTCCACCCCTCCACTTT. Its protein product is CASSQAPGIPPLHF. The J gene is TRBJ1-6, the V gene TRBV4-1; no reliable D call. Trimming took off 1 base at V and 11 bases at J, with 12 bases between the two ends. CDR1 is MGHRA and CDR2 is YSYEKL in the germline V gene. The length of the CDR3 is 14 residues.

The chain recombines TRBV20-1 with TRBJ1-2; TRBD1 might be the D (6 bases). The V gene's germline CDR1 is DFQATT and CDR2 SNEGSKA (reference sequence). This CDR3 region has 16 residues. Trimming stripped 6 bases from V and 1 base from J, with 21 bases between. The CDR3 loop is CSALPLGAGLNYGYTF. DNA of the CDR3: TGCAGTGCCCTCCCGTTGGGGGCAGGACTTAACTATGGCTACACCTTC.

CDR3 residues: CAITEGISGKTYEQYF. In DNA, the CDR3 is TGTGCCATCACCGAAGGGATTAGCGGAAAGACCTACGAGCAGTACTTC. The V call is TRBV10-3, the J call TRBJ2-7; possibly TRBD2 for D (6 bases). Germline CDR1 is ENHRY and CDR2 is SYGVKD. V shed 7 bases and J shed 2 bases, with 21 bases lying between them. This CDR3 has 16 amino acids.

V and J are TRBV20-1 and TRBJ2-3; 10 nucleotides line up with TRBD2. This CDR3 spans 15 amino acids. CDR1 DFQATT and CDR2 SNEGSKA come from the germline V gene (reference sequence). With V trimmed by 5 bases and J by 4 bases, 9 bases remained unmatched. CDR3 sequence: CSAPGPLAGADTQYF. CDR3 coding DNA: TGCAGTGCTCCAGGCCCCCTAGCGGGAGCAGATACGCAGTATTTT.

The genes are TRBV12-3 or TRBV12-4 and TRBJ2-1, with D perhaps TRBD1 or TRBD2 (5 bases each). CDR3 length equals 17 residues. Trimming pared 6 bases from V and 8 bases from J, leaving 26 bases between. CDR3 amino acids: CASSLPGLGGPQDEQFF. For the CDR3, the DNA is TGTGCCAGCAGCCTCCCAGGGTTGGGCGGGCCACAGGATGAGCAGTTCTTC.

The chain links TRBV5-1 to TRBJ2-7; D might be TRBD1 (6 bases). The germline V gene encodes CDR1 SGHRS and CDR2 YFSETQ. The CDR3 is made up of 14 amino acids. Trimming pared 4 bases from V and 0 bases from J, leaving 11 bases between. The chain's CDR3 is CASSRQASSYEQYF. The CDR3, as DNA: TGCGCCAGCAGCAGACAGGCGAGCTCCTACGAGCAGTACTTC.

The V and J genes are TRBV29-1 and TRBJ2-2; 10 bases fit TRBD1. The CDR3 length is 15 residues. V lost 2 bases to trimming and J lost 1 base; unmatched junction nucleotides: 1. The germline gives CDR1 SQVTM, CDR2 ANQGSEA. Written as DNA, the CDR3 is TGCAGCGTTGAATGGACAGGGGGGAACACCGGGGAGCTGTTTTTT. Its translation: CSVEWTGGNTGELFF.

This clonotype was detected only a few times. The V gene is TRBV5-1, the J gene TRBJ2-1, with D perhaps given as TRBD1 or TRBD2 (5 bases each). From germline, CDR1 is SGHRS and CDR2 YFSETQ. V was shortened by 4 bases and J by 2 bases, with 16 bases between the two germline ends. CDR3 length equals 16 residues. In DNA form, the CDR3 reads TGCGCCAGCAGCCTACTCGGGGCAGCCCCCTACAATGAGCAGTTCTTC. This sequence encodes CASSLLGAAPYNEQFF.

Of note for this clonotype: One end of the junction fails to match germline, which may point to a read error. The rearrangement links TRBV15 to TRBJ1-1; D may be TRBD1 (5 bases). The CDR3 contains 14 residues. From germline, CDR1 is LNHNV and CDR2 YYDKDF (reference sequence). This CDR3 is CAASREEGSTEAFF. The CDR3 nucleotides are TGTGCCGCCAGCAGAGAGGAGGGGTCCACTGAAGCTTTCTTT. The variable domain in full, with the rest retrieved from reference TRBV15 and TRBJ1-1, is DAMVIQNPRYQVTQFGKPVTLSCSQTLNHNVMYWYQQKSSQAPKLLFHYYDKDFNNEADTPDNFQSRRPNTSFCFLDIRSPGLGDTAMYLCAASREEGSTEAFFGQGTRLTVV.

The chain links TRBV3-1 to TRBJ2-5; D may be TRBD1 or TRBD2 (6 bases each). The CDR3 has 14 amino acids. Germline CDR1 is LGHDT and CDR2 is YNNKEL (reference sequence). Trimming took off 10 bases at V and 3 bases at J, with 18 bases between the two ends. The CDR3 DNA reads TGTGCCACAGGGGCTGCGGGGAGAAAAGAGACCCAGTACTTC. The encoded protein is CATGAAGRKETQYF.